The 12 T cell receptor beta chains below all came from one sample that was sequenced in a study of identical twins. TCRdb analysed the 5' RACE reads with MiXCR anew, one entry per CDR3 protein. The top ten hold more than 6.5% of the sample, which has 150,000 or so distinct CDR3 sequences, around 3.5% seen once. Sequenced sample: memory T cells sorted from blood. These receptors were taken from a young man in good health.

This clonotype has at least ten counts. The chain carries TRBV5-1 and TRBJ1-4; the D gene is possibly TRBD1 (5 bases). Per germline, CDR1 SGHRS and CDR2 YFSETQ. Trimming took off 5 bases at V and 3 bases at J, with 17 bases between the two ends. CDR3 size: 16 residues. This CDR3 reads CASSQGKGSANEKLFF. The CDR3 region has the DNA TGCGCCAGCAGTCAGGGTAAAGGGAGTGCTAATGAAAAACTGTTTTTT.

This clonotype was detected ten times or more. The V and J genes are TRBV4-3 and TRBJ2-5; no firm D call. The germline V and J ends were trimmed by 0 bases and 7 bases, with 15 bases remaining between them. The germline V gene has CDR1 LGHNA and CDR2 YSLEER. CDR3 length: 15 amino acids. DNA for the CDR3: TGCGCCAGCAGCCAAGATCGAGTCGGGCCTGGGACCCAGTACTTC. Protein product: CASSQDRVGPGTQYF.

In its sample, this clonotype was seen many times. This sequence joins TRBV5-1 and TRBJ2-1; D unclear. Germline lookup yields CDR1 SGHRS and CDR2 YFSETQ. There are 12 residues in the CDR3. The V gene lost 4 bases and the J gene lost 6 bases, with 8 bases spanning the gap. CDR3 region: CASSPEGNEQFF. DNA for the CDR3: TGCGCCAGCAGCCCCGAAGGCAATGAGCAGTTCTTC.

This clonotype was observed many times. The chain is built from TRBV4-2 and TRBJ2-5; unclear D gene. This CDR3 region has 13 residues. V was cut by 0 bases and J by 2 bases, with 4 bases left in between. CDR1 is LGHNA and CDR2 is YNFKEQ in the germline V gene. The CDR3 loop is CASSQDRQETQYF. In DNA form, the CDR3 reads TGTGCCAGCAGCCAAGACAGACAAGAGACCCAGTACTTC.

This CDR3 reads CAGQDRGHEQYV. The CDR3 bases are TGTGCCGGCCAGGACAGGGGGCACGAGCAGTACGTC. The chain combines TRBV25-1 with TRBJ2-7; 11 nucleotides line up with TRBD1. The germline gives CDR1 MGHDK, CDR2 SYGVNS. J gave up 5 bases and V 11 bases, and 5 bases lay outside the gene matches. This CDR3 region has 12 residues.

This clonotype was detected many times. This sequence joins TRBV4-3 and TRBJ2-1; 9 bases are shared with TRBD2. This CDR3 contains 17 residues. V lost 2 bases and J lost 2; bases outside the gene matches: 7. In germline, CDR1 is LGHNA, CDR2 YSLEER. Here the CDR3 reads CASSQFGGRATYNEQFF. In nucleotides, the CDR3 is TGCGCCAGCAGCCAATTTGGCGGGAGGGCCACCTACAATGAGCAGTTCTTC.

This clonotype was counted ten times or more. DNA for the CDR3: TGTGCCACCACCGGGTCCGCGGGGTACGAGCAGTACGTC. Amino acid sequence: CATTGSAGYEQYV. The rearrangement uses TRBV10-3 and TRBJ2-7; a weak D match, TRBD2 (6 bases). Germline-derived CDR1 and CDR2 are ENHRY and SYGVKD. Trimming took 10 bases from V and 4 from J, leaving 17 bases between them. The CDR3 sequence is 13 residues long.

This clonotype was found many times. The J gene is TRBJ2-2, the V gene TRBV27; D is unresolved. CDR3 length equals 14 residues. Germline V CDR1 and CDR2: MNHEY, SMNVEV (reference sequence). V was shortened by 4 bases and J by 7 bases, with 13 bases between the two germline ends. The CDR3 here is CASSYQTTNGELFF. In DNA form, the CDR3 reads TGTGCCAGCAGTTATCAGACCACCAACGGGGAGCTGTTTTTT.

This clonotype showed up many times. This rearrangement joins TRBV6-5 to TRBJ1-1; a possible D gene is TRBD1 (5 bases). Looked up from germline, CDR1 is MNHEY and CDR2 is SVGAGI. The CDR3 length is 17 residues. V lost 2 bases, J lost 1 base, and 17 bases lay in between. The CDR3 sequence: CASSYGRGMGSNTEAFF. The CDR3 DNA reads as TGTGCCAGCAGTTACGGGCGGGGCATGGGCTCGAACACTGAAGCTTTCTTT.

This clonotype was observed many times. The chain carries TRBV2 and TRBJ2-2, with D perhaps TRBD2 (6 bases). Trimming took off 6 bases at V and 4 bases at J, with 15 bases between the two ends. The CDR3 is made up of 15 amino acids. Germline lookup yields CDR1 SNHLY and CDR2 FYNNEI. In DNA form, the CDR3 reads TGTGCCAGCAGCCCAGTGGGGCGGGGCACCGGGGAGCTGTTTTTT. Protein sequence: CASSPVGRGTGELFF.

This clonotype has a count of ten or more. This sequence joins TRBV18 and TRBJ2-3, with D perhaps being TRBD1 or TRBD2 (5 bases each). Germline-derived CDR1 and CDR2 are KGHSH and LQKENI. The V end lost 7 bases, the J end lost 1 base, and 21 bases lay between the germline ends. This CDR3 has 17 amino acids. CDR3 region: CASLEKGPAPRTDTQYF. CDR3 sequence (DNA): TGTGCCAGCTTAGAGAAGGGACCAGCTCCCCGCACAGATACGCAGTATTTT.

This clonotype was detected many times. The V gene is TRBV24-1, the J gene TRBJ1-5; no clear D gene. Germline assignment: CDR1 KGHDR and CDR2 SFDVKD. Trimming left V 0 bases short and J 4 bases short, with 6 bases between. The CDR3 consists of 14 residues. CDR3 sequence (DNA): TGTGCCACCAGTGATTTGTACGAGAATCAGCCCCAGCATTTT. Protein product: CATSDLYENQPQHF.